This T cell receptor beta chain was recovered during a study of breast tumors, draining lymph nodes, adjacent tissues. Study observations and caveats: Data only fit, rather than demonstrated, lymph node origin of most tumor T cells.

MiXCR, run by TCRdb on the multiplex PCR reads, gives a single entry per CDR3 protein. The table shows just under 65,000 distinct CDR3 sequences, with roughly 57% occurring only once. Looked up from germline, CDR1 is PRHDT and CDR2 is FYEKMQ (reference sequence). The length of the CDR3 is 13 residues. The V gene lost 2 bases and the J gene lost 5 bases, with 9 bases spanning the gap. Of note for this clonotype: Its target is unknown.

The chain employs TRBV13 and TRBJ1-2; no definite D call. The TCR originated in a female donor with breast cancer. Some clones in this sample may be carry-over from other donors' samples. The sample consisted of breast tumor tissue. Here the CDR3 reads CASSLRERYGYTF. In DNA, the CDR3 is TGTGCCAGCAGCTTACGGGAGAGGTATGGCTACACCTTC.